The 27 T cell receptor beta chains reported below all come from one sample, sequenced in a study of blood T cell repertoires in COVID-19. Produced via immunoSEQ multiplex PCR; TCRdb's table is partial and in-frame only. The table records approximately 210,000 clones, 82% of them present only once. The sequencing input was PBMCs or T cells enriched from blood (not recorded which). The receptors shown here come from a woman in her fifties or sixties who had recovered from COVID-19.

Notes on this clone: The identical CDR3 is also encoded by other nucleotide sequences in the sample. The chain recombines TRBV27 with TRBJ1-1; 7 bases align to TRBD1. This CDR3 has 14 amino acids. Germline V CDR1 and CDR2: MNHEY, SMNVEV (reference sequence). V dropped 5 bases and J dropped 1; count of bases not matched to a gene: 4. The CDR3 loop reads CASSRQGPNTEAFF. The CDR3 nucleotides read TGTGCCAGCAGTAGACAGGGCCCGAACACTGAAGCTTTCTTT.

DNA of the CDR3: TGTGCCAGCAGCCGGAGACAGGGTAGTGGGGCCTACGAGCAGTACTTC. This codes for CASSRRQGSGAYEQYF. The V and J genes are TRBV7-9 and TRBJ2-7; 7 bases agree with TRBD1. V trimming: 5 bases; J trimming: 2 bases; junction bases outside the gene matches: 12. The CDR3 covers 16 residues. The germline V gene encodes CDR1 SEHNR and CDR2 FQNEAQ (reference sequence).

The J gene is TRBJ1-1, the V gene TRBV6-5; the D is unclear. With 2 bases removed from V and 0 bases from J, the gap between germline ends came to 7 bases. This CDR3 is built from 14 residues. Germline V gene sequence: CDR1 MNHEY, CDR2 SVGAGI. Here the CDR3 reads CASSYQALNTEAFF. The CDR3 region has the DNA TGTGCCAGCAGTTACCAGGCCTTGAACACTGAAGCTTTCTTT.

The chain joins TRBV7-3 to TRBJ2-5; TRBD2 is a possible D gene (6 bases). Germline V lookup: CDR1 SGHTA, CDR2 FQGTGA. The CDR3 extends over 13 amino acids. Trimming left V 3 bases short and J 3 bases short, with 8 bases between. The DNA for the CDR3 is TGTGCCAGCAGCTTCGGGAGAAAAGAGACCCAGTACTTC. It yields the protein CASSFGRKETQYF.

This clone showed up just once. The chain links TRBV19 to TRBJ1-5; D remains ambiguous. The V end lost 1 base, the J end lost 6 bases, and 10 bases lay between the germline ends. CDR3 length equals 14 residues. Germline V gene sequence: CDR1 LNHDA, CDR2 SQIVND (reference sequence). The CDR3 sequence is CASSIGRTGQPQHF. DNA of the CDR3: TGTGCCAGTAGTATAGGGCGGACTGGTCAGCCCCAGCATTTT.

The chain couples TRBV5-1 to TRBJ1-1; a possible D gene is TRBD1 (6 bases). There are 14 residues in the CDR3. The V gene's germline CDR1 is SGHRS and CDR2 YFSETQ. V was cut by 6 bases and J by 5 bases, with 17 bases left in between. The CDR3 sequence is CASNNQGRGTEAFF. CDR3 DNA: TGCGCCAGCAATAATCAGGGGAGGGGGACTGAAGCTTTCTTT.

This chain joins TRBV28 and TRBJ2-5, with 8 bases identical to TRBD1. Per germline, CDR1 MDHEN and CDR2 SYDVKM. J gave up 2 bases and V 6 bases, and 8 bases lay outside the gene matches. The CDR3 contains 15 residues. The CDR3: CASRPDRGRQETQYF. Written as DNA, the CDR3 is TGTGCCAGCAGACCAGACAGGGGTCGGCAAGAGACCCAGTACTTC.

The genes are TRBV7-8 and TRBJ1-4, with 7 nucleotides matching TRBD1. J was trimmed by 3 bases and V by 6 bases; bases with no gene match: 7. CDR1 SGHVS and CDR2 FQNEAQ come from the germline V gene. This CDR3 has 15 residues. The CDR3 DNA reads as TGTGCCAGCAGACCTACAGGGGCGTCTAATGAAAAACTGTTTTTT. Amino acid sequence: CASRPTGASNEKLFF.

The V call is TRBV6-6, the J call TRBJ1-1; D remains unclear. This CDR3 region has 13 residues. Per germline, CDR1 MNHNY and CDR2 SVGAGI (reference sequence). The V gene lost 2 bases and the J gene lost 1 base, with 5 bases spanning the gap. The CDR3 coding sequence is TGTGCCAGCAGTTACACAGAGAACACTGAAGCTTTCTTT. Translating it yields CASSYTENTEAFF.

CDR3 region: CASSQDVVRGSGELFF. Here the CDR3 DNA reads TGTGCCAGCAGCCAAGATGTCGTCAGGGGGTCCGGGGAGCTGTTTTTT. The chain employs TRBV3-1 (or the pseudogene TRBV3-2) and TRBJ2-2; the match to TRBD1 covers 7 bases. CDR3 length equals 16 residues. J lost 6 bases, V lost 0 bases, and 7 bases had no gene match. Germline-derived CDR1 and CDR2 are LGHDT and YNNKEL (reference sequence).

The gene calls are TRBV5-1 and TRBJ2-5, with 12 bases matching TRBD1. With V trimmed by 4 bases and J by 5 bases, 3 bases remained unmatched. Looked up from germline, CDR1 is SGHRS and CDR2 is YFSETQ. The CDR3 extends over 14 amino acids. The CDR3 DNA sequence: TGCGCCAGCAGCCCGGGACAGGGGGCTGAGACCCAGTACTTC. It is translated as CASSPGQGAETQYF.

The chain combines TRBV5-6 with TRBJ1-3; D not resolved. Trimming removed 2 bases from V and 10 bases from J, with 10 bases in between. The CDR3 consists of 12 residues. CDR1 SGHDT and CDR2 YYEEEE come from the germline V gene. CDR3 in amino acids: CASSFPGSTIYF. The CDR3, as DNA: TGTGCCAGCAGCTTCCCGGGGAGTACCATATATTTT.

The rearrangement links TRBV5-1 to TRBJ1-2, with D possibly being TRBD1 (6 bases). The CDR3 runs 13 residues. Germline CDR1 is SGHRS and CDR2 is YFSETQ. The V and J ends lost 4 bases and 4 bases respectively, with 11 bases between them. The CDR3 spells CASSPGEGYGYTF. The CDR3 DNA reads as TGCGCCAGCAGCCCAGGGGAGGGCTATGGCTACACCTTC.

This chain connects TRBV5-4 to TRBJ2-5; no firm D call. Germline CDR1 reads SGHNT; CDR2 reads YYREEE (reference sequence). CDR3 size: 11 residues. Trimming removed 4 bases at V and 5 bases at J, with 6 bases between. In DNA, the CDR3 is TGTGCCAGCAGCCACCGGGAGACCCAGTACTTC. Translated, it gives CASSHRETQYF.

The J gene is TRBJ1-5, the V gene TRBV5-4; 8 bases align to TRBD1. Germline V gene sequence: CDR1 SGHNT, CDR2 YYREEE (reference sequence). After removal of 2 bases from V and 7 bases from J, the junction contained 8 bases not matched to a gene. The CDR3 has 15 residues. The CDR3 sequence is CASSLGQGPPQPQHF. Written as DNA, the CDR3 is TGTGCCAGCAGCTTAGGACAGGGCCCCCCGCAGCCCCAGCATTTT.

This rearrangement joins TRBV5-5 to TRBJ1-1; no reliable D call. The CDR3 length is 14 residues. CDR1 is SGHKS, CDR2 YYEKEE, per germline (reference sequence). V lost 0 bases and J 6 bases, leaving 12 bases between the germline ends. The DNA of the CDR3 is TGTGCCAGCAGCTTGGTTTCAATATACTCTGAAGCTTTCTTT. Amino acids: CASSLVSIYSEAFF.

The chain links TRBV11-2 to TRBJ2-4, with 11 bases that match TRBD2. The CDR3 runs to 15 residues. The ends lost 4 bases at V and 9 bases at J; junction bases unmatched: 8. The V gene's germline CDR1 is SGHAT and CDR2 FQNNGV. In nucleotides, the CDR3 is TGTGCCAGCAGCTCACTAGCGGGAGCGCCTGGCATTCAGTACTTC. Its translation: CASSSLAGAPGIQYF.

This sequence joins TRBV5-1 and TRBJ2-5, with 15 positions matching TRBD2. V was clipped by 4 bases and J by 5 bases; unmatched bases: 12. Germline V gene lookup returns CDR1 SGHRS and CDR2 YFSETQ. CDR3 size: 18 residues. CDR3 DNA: TGCGCCAGCAGCCCAAATCCGGGACTAGCGGGAGGTGCGGAGACCCAGTACTTC. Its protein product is CASSPNPGLAGGAETQYF.

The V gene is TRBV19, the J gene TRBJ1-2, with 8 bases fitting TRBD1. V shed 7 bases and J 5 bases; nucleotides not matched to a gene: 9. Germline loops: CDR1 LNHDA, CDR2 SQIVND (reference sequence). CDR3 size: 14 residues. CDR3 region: CASTSAGTGYGYTF. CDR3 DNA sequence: TGTGCCAGTACTTCAGCCGGGACAGGATATGGCTACACCTTC.

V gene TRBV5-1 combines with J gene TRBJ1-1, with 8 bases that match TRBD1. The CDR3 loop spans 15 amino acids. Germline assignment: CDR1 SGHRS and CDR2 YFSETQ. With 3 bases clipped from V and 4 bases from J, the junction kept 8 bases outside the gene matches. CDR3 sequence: CASSSTGGKATEAFF. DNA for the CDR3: TGCGCCAGCAGCTCAACAGGGGGAAAGGCCACTGAAGCTTTCTTT.

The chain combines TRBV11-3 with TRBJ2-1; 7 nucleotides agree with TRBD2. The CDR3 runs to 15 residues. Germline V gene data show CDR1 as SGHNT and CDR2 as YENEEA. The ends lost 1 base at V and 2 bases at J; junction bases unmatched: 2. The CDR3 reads CASSLVGGTYNEQFF. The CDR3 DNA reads TGTGCCAGCAGCTTAGTGGGGGGGACCTACAATGAGCAGTTCTTC.

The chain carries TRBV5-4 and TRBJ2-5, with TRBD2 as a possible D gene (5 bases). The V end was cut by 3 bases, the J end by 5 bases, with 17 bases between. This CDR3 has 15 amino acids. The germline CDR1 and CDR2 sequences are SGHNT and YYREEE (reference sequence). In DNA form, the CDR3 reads TGTGCCAGCAGCTCGGACCCTGGAGGAATCGAGACCCAGTACTTC. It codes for CASSSDPGGIETQYF.

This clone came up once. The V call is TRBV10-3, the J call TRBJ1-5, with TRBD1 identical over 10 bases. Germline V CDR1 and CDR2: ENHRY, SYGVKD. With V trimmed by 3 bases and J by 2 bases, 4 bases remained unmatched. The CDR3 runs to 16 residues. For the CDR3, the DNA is TGTGCCATCAGTGATTCCGGGACAGGGGGCAATCAGCCCCAGCATTTT. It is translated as CAISDSGTGGNQPQHF.

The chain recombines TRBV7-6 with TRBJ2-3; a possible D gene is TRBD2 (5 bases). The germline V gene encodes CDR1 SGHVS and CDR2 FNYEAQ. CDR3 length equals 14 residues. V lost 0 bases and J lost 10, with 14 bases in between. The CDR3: CASSLAPSGGSQYF. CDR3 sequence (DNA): TGTGCCAGCAGCTTAGCGCCCAGTGGAGGATCGCAGTATTTT. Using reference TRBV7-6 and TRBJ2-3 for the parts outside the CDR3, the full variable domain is GAGVSQSPRYKVTKRGQDVALRCDPISGHVSLYWYRQALGQGPEFLTYFNYEAQQDKSGLPNDRFSAERPEGSISTLTIQRTEQRDSAMYRCASSLAPSGGSQYFGPGTRLTVL.

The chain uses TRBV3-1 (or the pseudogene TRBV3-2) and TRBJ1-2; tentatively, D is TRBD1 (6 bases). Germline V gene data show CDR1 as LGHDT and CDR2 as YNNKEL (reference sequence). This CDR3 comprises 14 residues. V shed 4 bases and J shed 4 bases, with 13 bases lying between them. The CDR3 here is CASSPITGFYGYTF. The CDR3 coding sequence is TGTGCCAGCAGCCCTATCACAGGGTTCTATGGCTACACCTTC.

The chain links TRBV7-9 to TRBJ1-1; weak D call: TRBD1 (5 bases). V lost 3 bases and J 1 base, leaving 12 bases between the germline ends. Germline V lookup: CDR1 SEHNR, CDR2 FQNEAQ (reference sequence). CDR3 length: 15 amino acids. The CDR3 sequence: CASSFSGRGNTEAFF. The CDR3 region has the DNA TGTGCCAGCAGCTTTTCGGGGCGGGGGAACACTGAAGCTTTCTTT. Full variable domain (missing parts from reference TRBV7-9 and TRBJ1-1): DTGVSQNPRHKITKRGQNVTFRCDPISEHNRLYWYRQTLGQGPEFLTYFQNEAQLEKSRLLSDRFSAERPKGSFSTLEIQRTEQGDSAMYLCASSFSGRGNTEAFFGQGTRLTVV.

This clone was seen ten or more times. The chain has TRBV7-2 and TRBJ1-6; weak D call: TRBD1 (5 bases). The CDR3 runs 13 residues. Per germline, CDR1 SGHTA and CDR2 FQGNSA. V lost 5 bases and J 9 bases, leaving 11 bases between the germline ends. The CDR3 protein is CASSPERGSPLHF. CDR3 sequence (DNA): TGTGCCAGCAGCCCGGAAAGGGGTTCACCCCTCCACTTT.